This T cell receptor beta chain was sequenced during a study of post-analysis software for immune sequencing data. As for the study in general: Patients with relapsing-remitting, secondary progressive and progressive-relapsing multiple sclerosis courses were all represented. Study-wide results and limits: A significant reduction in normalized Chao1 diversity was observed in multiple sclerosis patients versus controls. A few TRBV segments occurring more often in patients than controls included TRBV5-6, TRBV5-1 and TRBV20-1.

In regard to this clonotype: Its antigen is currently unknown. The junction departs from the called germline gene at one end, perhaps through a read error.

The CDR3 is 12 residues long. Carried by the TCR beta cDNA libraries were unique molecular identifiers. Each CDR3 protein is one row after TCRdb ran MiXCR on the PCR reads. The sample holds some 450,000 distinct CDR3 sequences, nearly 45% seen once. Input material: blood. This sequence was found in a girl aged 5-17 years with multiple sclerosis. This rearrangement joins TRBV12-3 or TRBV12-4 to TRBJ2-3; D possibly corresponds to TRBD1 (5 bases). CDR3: CASTLGVDTQYF. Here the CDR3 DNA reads TGTGCCAGCACTTTAGGGGTGGATACGCAGTATTTT.